This T cell receptor (beta chain) was sequenced in a study of shared clonotypes between healthy human individuals. Overall study: For every donor, three CD4 naive, three CD4 memory, two CD8 naive and one CD8 memory plates were used.

Data came from immunoSEQ multiplex PCR; TCRdb stores just in-frame clones and leaves some out. The data contain under 600,000 clones, roughly 95% of them seen just once; the ten biggest clones take up 0.05% to 0.07%. Per germline, CDR1 MDHEN and CDR2 SYDVKM. The germline V and J ends were trimmed by 3 bases and 2 bases, with 5 bases remaining between them. This CDR3 is built from 14 residues. This receptor was obtained from a woman aged 25 to 45 in good health. Sequenced sample: naive CD4+ T cells sorted from blood. The subset is: CD45RA+ positively selected. This chain uses TRBV28 with TRBJ2-6; D gene unclear. The CDR3 here is CASSLGTGANVLTF. The CDR3 region has the DNA TGTGCCAGCAGTTTGGGAACTGGGGCCAACGTCCTGACTTTC. Supplemented by reference TRBV28 and TRBJ2-6, the full variable domain reads DVKVTQSSRYLVKRTGEKVFLECVQDMDHENMFWYRQDPGLGLRLIYFSYDVKMKEKGDIPEGYSVSREKKERFSLILESASTNQTSMYLCASSLGTGANVLTFGAGSRLTVL.